These T cell receptor beta chains were read from a single sample in a study of blood T cell repertoires in COVID-19. Data came from immunoSEQ multiplex PCR; TCRdb stores just in-frame clones and leaves some out. The profile shows tens of thousands of clones, about 85% of them singletons. The sequenced sample was peripheral blood. The receptors originated from a human donor in a cohort sampled during active COVID-19. The CDR3 runs from the conserved cysteine through the conserved F or W. A D gene is named only where the DNA matches it firmly. Clone sizes are given selectively: once, few, many, or a class where the clone is expanded.

v_gene	j_gene	d_gene	abundance	CDR3nt	CDR3aa
TRBV6-4	TRBJ2-3	TRBD1	.	TGTGCCAGCGGCGGGACAGGGGGCGCGACAGATACGCAGTATTTT	CASGGTGGATDTQYF
TRBV5-4	TRBJ2-7	TRBD1	.	TGTGCCAGCAGCACGGACAGGGGACACGAGCAGTACTTC	CASSTDRGHEQYF
TRBV7-2	TRBJ2-1	TRBD2	.	TGTGCCAGCAGCTTAGTAGCGGGGGTGGGCAATGAGCAGTTCTTC	CASSLVAGVGNEQFF
TRBV27	TRBJ2-7	TRBD1	once	TGTGCCAGCAGTTCACAGGGGCCCTACGAGCAGTACTTC	CASSSQGPYEQYF
TRBV7-2	TRBJ2-1	TRBD2	.	TGTGCCAGCAGCCGGGGGGGGGCGCCGGTTCCGGAGCAGTTCTTC	CASSRGGAPVPEQFF
TRBV3-1/TRBV3-2	TRBJ2-1	.	.	TGTGCCAGCAGCCTAGACGAACAGGGTATTGTTGAGCAGTTCTTC	CASSLDEQGIVEQFF
TRBV4-2	TRBJ2-3	TRBD2	.	TGTGCCAGCAGCCAAGATGGAACTAGCGGGGGGCCAAATACGCAGTATTTT	CASSQDGTSGGPNTQYF
TRBV15	TRBJ2-7	.	.	TGTGCCACCAGCAGAGGCGGGTCCGTTCAAGAGCAGTACTTC	CATSRGGSVQEQYF
TRBV16	TRBJ1-1	.	.	TGTGCCAGCAGCCAATACGCCGGGGGGGCGGGCACTGAAGCTTTCTTT	CASSQYAGGAGTEAFF
TRBV3-1/TRBV3-2	TRBJ1-3	TRBD1	.	TGTGCCAGCAGCCATTGGACAGGTCGCGGTGGAAACACCATATATTTT	CASSHWTGRGGNTIYF
TRBV4-1	TRBJ2-3	TRBD1	.	TGCGCCAGCAGCCAAGTGACAGGGGTTGAAACAGATACGCAGTATTTT	CASSQVTGVETDTQYF
TRBV7-2	TRBJ2-3	TRBD2	.	TGTGCCAGCAGCCCACCGGGACTAGCGGGGCGGAATACGCAGTATTTT	CASSPPGLAGRNTQYF
TRBV2	TRBJ1-1	TRBD1	once	TGTGCCAGCAGTGCCCTGGACAGGGCAAGTGAAGCTTTCTTT	CASSALDRASEAFF
TRBV28	TRBJ1-5	TRBD1	.	TGTGCCAGCAGTTTGGACAGGGCGAATGGGCCCCAGCATTTT	CASSLDRANGPQHF
TRBV2	TRBJ2-3	TRBD2	.	TGTGCCAGCAGTGAAGCGGGGGGGGTCACAGATACGCAGTATTTT	CASSEAGGVTDTQYF
TRBV9	TRBJ2-1	.	.	TGTGCCAGCAGCGAAAGGGGCGGGAACTCCTACAATGAGCAGTTCTTC	CASSERGGNSYNEQFF
TRBV11-3	TRBJ2-7	.	once	TGTGCCAGCAGCCCCACTAACAAGGTTCACGAGCAGTACTTC	CASSPTNKVHEQYF
TRBV9	TRBJ2-2	.	.	TGTGCCAGCAGCCCTCGGACAGCCGGGGAGCTGTTTTTT	CASSPRTAGELFF
TRBV3-1/TRBV3-2	TRBJ1-1	TRBD1	.	TGTGCCAGCAGCCCAGCGACAGGGGGGGGTGAAGCTTTCTTT	CASSPATGGGEAFF
TRBV27	TRBJ2-7	TRBD1	.	TGTGCCAGCAGGCTACAGGGGATCTCGGGCGAGCAGTACTTC	CASRLQGISGEQYF
TRBV5-5	TRBJ2-1	TRBD2	.	TGTGCCAGCAGCGGCGGACTAGCGGGTTTCAATGAGCAGTTCTTC	CASSGGLAGFNEQFF
TRBV5-4	TRBJ2-3	TRBD2	.	TGTGCCAGCAGCTGGGATAGCGGGGGAGGCACAGATACGCAGTATTTT	CASSWDSGGGTDTQYF
TRBV6-6	TRBJ1-1	TRBD1	.	TGTGCCAGCAGACCAGGGGGCGGAGGCAACACTGAAGCTTTCTTT	CASRPGGGGNTEAFF
TRBV19	TRBJ2-3	TRBD2	.	TGTGCCAGTAGTATGAGGGCGCGGGGGGGTTACACAGATACGCAGTATTTT	CASSMRARGGYTDTQYF
TRBV9	TRBJ2-5	.	few	TGTGCCAGCAGCGTAGCTGGCAGGGGCCCAGAGACCCAGTACTTC	CASSVAGRGPETQYF
TRBV19	TRBJ2-1	TRBD1	.	TGTGCCAGAGCTTTCACCGGGACAGGGTTGAATGAGCAGTTCTTC	CARAFTGTGLNEQFF
TRBV29-1	TRBJ1-4	.	.	TGCAGCGTAGGCAGGGGAACTAATGAAAAACTGTTTTTT	CSVGRGTNEKLFF
TRBV13	TRBJ1-4	.	once	TGTGCCAGCAGCCGCCGCTTGAGACAGACTAATGAAAAACTGTTTTTT	CASSRRLRQTNEKLFF
TRBV5-1	TRBJ1-4	.	.	TGCGCCAGCAGCTCACGGTCCCGGGATGAAAAACTGTTTTTT	CASSSRSRDEKLFF
TRBV5-6	TRBJ2-7	.	medium-sized	TGTGCCAGCAGCTTGGGTGACAGAAACCCCTACGAGCAGTACTTC	CASSLGDRNPYEQYF
TRBV6-5	TRBJ1-6	.	.	TGTGCCAGCAGACTCGACAGCAATAATTCACCCCTCCACTTT	CASRLDSNNSPLHF
TRBV5-5	TRBJ2-3	TRBD2	.	TGTGCCAGCAGCATGGCGGGGGGGCCAGATGGGACAGATACGCAGTATTTT	CASSMAGGPDGTDTQYF
TRBV28	TRBJ1-2	TRBD1	.	TGTGCCAGTAGGACAGGGGCTAACTATGGCTACACCTTC	CASRTGANYGYTF
TRBV5-5	TRBJ2-3	.	.	TGTGCCAGCAGCCCCCCCGCGGGGCACACAGATACGCAGTATTTT	CASSPPAGHTDTQYF
TRBV5-4	TRBJ2-3	TRBD1	.	TGTGCCAGCAGCTTGGAACGCTGGGACAGGATTCCCGGAGATACGCAGTATTTT	CASSLERWDRIPGDTQYF
TRBV5-5	TRBJ1-3	TRBD1	once	TGTGCCAGCAGCCAAGGACAGGGAGCTGGAAACACCATATATTTT	CASSQGQGAGNTIYF
TRBV15	TRBJ2-7	TRBD2	medium-sized	TGTGCCACCAGCAGAGAGGCCGGACTAGCCGACGAGCAGTACTTC	CATSREAGLADEQYF